The clone carrying this T cell receptor beta chain was detected a few times. Its antigen is unidentified. These data belong to a study of cytomegalovirus exposure and HLA in healthy donors. Whole-study results and caveats: Altogether, 170 or so TCR beta chains were recorded as cytomegalovirus-associated.

V lost 5 bases and J lost 5, with 7 bases in between. This CDR3 has 12 amino acids. Germline V gene sequence: CDR1 MNHEY, CDR2 SVGAGI. A multiplex PCR was run with 60 Vbeta primers and 13 Jbeta primers. Profiled with immunoSEQ multiplex PCR; TCRdb holds only in-frame clones, not every one. This table holds about 90,000 clones, about three quarters found once. Sequenced sample: PBMCs. The TCR originated in a boy between 5 and 17 years old in good health and CMV-seronegative. The V gene is TRBV6-5, the J gene TRBJ2-1; no clear D gene. The CDR3 DNA follows: TGTGCCAGCAGTCCTAATCACAATGAGCAGTTCTTC. As protein: CASSPNHNEQFF.